The 27 T cell receptor beta chains below all came from one sample that was sequenced in a study of neurological immune-mediated disorders (dated by TCRdb to about 2019). Library preparation employed 5' RACE. Sequencing took place on an Illumina HiSeq 2500. TCRdb took the public reads, trimmed them with fastp at Q25, ran MiXCR for clone calling and kept in-frame beta chains. Rows are combined by CDR3 protein, so each entry shows the most common genes and DNA. The sample yields about 10,000 distinct CDR3 sequences; roughly 21% were counted once. 40% to 60% of the sample rests with the top ten. Source material: CD8+ T cells from blood. The source is an older woman with HTLV-1-associated myelopathy (HAM/TSP).

This clonotype came up a few times. The V and J genes are TRBV29-1 and TRBJ1-1, with TRBD1 identical over 8 bases. There are 11 residues in the CDR3. Germline values: CDR1 SQVTM, CDR2 ANQGSEA. Trimming at V came to 7 bases and at J to 4 bases, leaving 2 bases not matched to a gene. The CDR3 sequence: CSATGGTEAFF. CDR3 bases: TGCAGCGCCACAGGGGGCACTGAAGCTTTCTTT.

This clonotype was seen at least ten times. This rearrangement joins TRBV7-6 to TRBJ1-4; D gene ambiguous. The CDR3 covers 17 residues. CDR1 and CDR2 (germline): SGHVS, FNYEAQ. V was trimmed by 0 bases and J by 0 bases, leaving 11 bases between them. As DNA, the CDR3 is TGTGCCAGCAGCTTAGCCCAGGCGGGCGCAACTAATGAAAAACTGTTTTTT. It yields the protein CASSLAQAGATNEKLFF.

The chain links TRBV6-1 to TRBJ2-1, with 10 bases fitting TRBD1. Germline V gene sequence: CDR1 MNHNS, CDR2 SASEGT. V shed 2 bases, J shed 6 bases, and the junction held 4 bases outside the gene matches. The CDR3 is 15 amino acids. As DNA, the CDR3 is TGTGCCAGCAGTGAAAGGGGACAGGGGCCCAATGAGCAGTTCTTC. It encodes CASSERGQGPNEQFF.

Many counts were recorded for this clonotype. The chain joins TRBV20-1 to TRBJ1-3; D remains ambiguous. Between the trimmed V and J ends, which lost 5 bases and 1 base, there was a span of 12 bases. Looked up from germline, CDR1 is DFQATT and CDR2 is SNEGSKA (reference sequence). The CDR3 is 14 amino acids. The CDR3: CSAQDFKSGNTIYF. For the CDR3, the DNA is TGCAGTGCTCAGGACTTTAAGTCTGGAAACACCATATATTTT.

The chain combines TRBV20-1 with TRBJ2-3, with TRBD2 matching 13 bases. Looked up from germline, CDR1 is DFQATT and CDR2 is SNEGSKA (reference sequence). With V trimmed by 6 bases and J by 2 bases, 8 bases remained unmatched. This CDR3 is built from 16 residues. DNA for the CDR3: TGCAGTGCCACTAGCGGGGGGGGCTCGACCACAGATACGCAGTATTTT. Amino acid sequence: CSATSGGGSTTDTQYF.

This clonotype was seen many times. V gene TRBV4-1 combines with J gene TRBJ2-7; D ambiguous. CDR3 length: 15 amino acids. V was trimmed by 2 bases and J by 3 bases, leaving 14 bases between them. Germline V lookup: CDR1 MGHRA, CDR2 YSYEKL. CDR3 sequence: CASSQKLDGYYEQYF. The DNA for the CDR3 is TGCGCCAGCAGCCAAAAATTGGACGGTTACTACGAGCAGTACTTC.

At least ten counts were recorded for this clonotype. The J gene is TRBJ1-2, the V gene TRBV7-6; TRBD1 might be the D (5 bases). V was shortened by 5 bases and J by 7 bases, with 20 bases between the two germline ends. Germline CDR1 reads SGHVS; CDR2 reads FNYEAQ. This CDR3 is built from 15 residues. Here the CDR3 DNA reads TGTGCCAGCAGCCACTTGTCCGGGGGTTCCGGTGGCTACACCTTC. Amino acid sequence: CASSHLSGGSGGYTF.

This clonotype was detected many times. The chain employs TRBV20-1 and TRBJ1-5; TRBD1 matches 10 bases. Germline V gene lookup returns CDR1 DFQATT and CDR2 SNEGSKA (reference sequence). CDR3 length: 14 amino acids. Trimming cost V 7 bases and J 0 bases; bases outside gene matches: 3. The CDR3 sequence: CSGQGAYSNQPQHF. The CDR3, as DNA: TGCAGTGGACAGGGGGCTTATAGCAATCAGCCCCAGCATTTT.

Many counts were recorded for this clonotype. The chain couples TRBV24-1 to TRBJ2-7; D unresolved. Per the germline V gene, CDR1 is KGHDR and CDR2 is SFDVKD. CDR3 length: 14 amino acids. V lost 6 bases and J 2 bases, leaving 13 bases between the germline ends. The CDR3 sequence: CATSPTNSAYEQYF. In DNA, the CDR3 is TGTGCCACCAGTCCTACCAACTCGGCCTACGAGCAGTACTTC.

Many counts were recorded for this clonotype. The chain employs TRBV15 and TRBJ1-5, with D hard to call. Deletions cut 0 bases from V and 6 bases from J, with 15 bases between. The CDR3 is 16 amino acids. The germline V gene encodes CDR1 LNHNV and CDR2 YYDKDF (reference sequence). CDR3 DNA sequence: TGTGCCACCAGCAGAGATTTAGAAGGGATCACTCAGCCCCAGCATTTT. Protein: CATSRDLEGITQPQHF.

This clonotype occurred many times. The chain combines TRBV7-9 with TRBJ2-2, with D uncertain. The CDR3 extends over 13 amino acids. CDR1 and CDR2 (germline): SEHNR, FQNEAQ (reference sequence). Trimming shortened V by 8 bases and J by 0 bases, and 7 bases separated the two germline ends. The CDR3: CASLVPNTGELFF. The CDR3 DNA is TGTGCCAGCTTGGTCCCGAACACCGGGGAGCTGTTTTTT.

This clonotype qualifies as medium-sized (0.01 to 0.1%). This rearrangement joins TRBV4-1 to TRBJ1-2; possible D gene TRBD1, 5 bases. Germline V gene lookup returns CDR1 MGHRA and CDR2 YSYEKL. CDR3 size: 16 residues. V lost 1 base, J lost 4 bases, and 16 bases lay in between. The CDR3 here is CASSQVVGGAGYGYTF. The CDR3 DNA follows: TGCGCCAGCAGCCAAGTGGTTGGAGGGGCCGGCTATGGCTACACCTTC.

The rearrangement joins TRBV20-1 to TRBJ1-2, with D maybe TRBD1 (5 bases). Trimming cost V 5 bases and J 4 bases, with 14 bases left between them. The CDR3 is 13 amino acids. Germline V gene lookup returns CDR1 DFQATT and CDR2 SNEGSKA (reference sequence). In DNA form, the CDR3 reads TGCAGTGCTGGCCTCGGGGGGGGCTATGGCTACACCTTC. As protein: CSAGLGGGYGYTF.

Notes on this clonotype: Because the CDR3's place on the DNA is in doubt, the DNA is left out and the CDR3 is given as listed by TCRdb. The V and J genes are TRBV7-8 and TRBJ1-5; the table's D call TRBD1 went unverified against the DNA. Germline assignment: CDR1 SGHVS and CDR2 FQNEAQ. Counting both end residues, the CDR3 totals 23 amino acids. The CDR3 here is CASSFYICSARDPQGTSNQPQHF.

This clonotype is termed medium-sized. V usage is TRBV20-1 and J usage is TRBJ2-7; D is possibly TRBD1 (6 bases). Germline V gene sequence: CDR1 DFQATT, CDR2 SNEGSKA (reference sequence). V shed 4 bases and J shed 3 bases, with 28 bases lying between them. This CDR3 has 18 residues. The CDR3 here is CSANHFNPDRIGLYEQYF. In DNA form, the CDR3 reads TGCAGTGCTAACCACTTTAATCCCGACAGGATTGGTCTCTACGAGCAGTACTTC.

This clonotype occurred many times. The CDR3 here is CASSQTGGQFSSPLHF. The DNA of the CDR3 is TGTGCCAGCAGCCAAACCGGGGGACAGTTTAGTTCACCCCTCCACTTT. This chain uses TRBV4-2 with TRBJ1-6; 7 bases map to TRBD1. V shed 2 bases and J 9 bases; nucleotides not matched to a gene: 10. The CDR3 extends over 16 amino acids. Germline V gives CDR1 LGHNA, CDR2 YNFKEQ.

This clonotype has a count of ten or more. The chain is built from TRBV19 and TRBJ1-5; D is undetermined. V shed 1 base and J shed 3 bases, with 4 bases lying between them. The CDR3 length is 13 residues. Germline values: CDR1 LNHDA, CDR2 SQIVND (reference sequence). DNA for the CDR3: TGTGCCAGTAGTATAGGGTTCAATCAGCCCCAGCATTTT. Translated, it gives CASSIGFNQPQHF.

This clonotype was counted many times. The V call is TRBV6-5, the J call TRBJ2-2, with D uncertain. Germline V gives CDR1 MNHEY, CDR2 SVGAGI. Between the trimmed V and J ends, which lost 2 bases and 1 base, there was a span of 5 bases. The CDR3 runs 14 residues. DNA for the CDR3: TGTGCCAGCAGTTACGGCGGGAACACCGGGGAGCTGTTTTTT. Translated, it gives CASSYGGNTGELFF.

In its sample, this clonotype was seen many times. The chain carries TRBV5-1 and TRBJ2-1, with TRBD2 matching over 10 bases. V trimming: 4 bases; J trimming: 7 bases; junction bases outside the gene matches: 11. The germline V gene encodes CDR1 SGHRS and CDR2 YFSETQ. The CDR3 is made up of 16 amino acids. CDR3 in amino acids: CASSILSGGLLNEQFF. CDR3 sequence (DNA): TGCGCCAGCAGCATACTTAGCGGGGGGCTCCTTAATGAGCAGTTCTTC.

This clonotype was seen many times. This sequence joins TRBV4-1 and TRBJ1-1; D call uncertain. The germline V gene encodes CDR1 MGHRA and CDR2 YSYEKL. This CDR3 comprises 15 residues. Trimming cost V 0 bases and J 2 bases, with 10 bases left between them. CDR3 in DNA: TGCGCCAGCAGCCAAGAAGTTACATCTAACACTGAAGCTTTCTTT. This encodes CASSQEVTSNTEAFF.

As DNA, the CDR3 is TGCGCCAGCAGCTTGGGCCCTGAGCAGTTCTTC. Residues: CASSLGPEQFF. This chain uses TRBV5-1 with TRBJ2-1; D gene unclear. Between the trimmed V and J ends, which lost 0 bases and 9 bases, there was a span of 4 bases. This CDR3 region has 11 residues. From germline, CDR1 is SGHRS and CDR2 YFSETQ.

The table lists this clonotype with many counts. The chain carries TRBV7-9 and TRBJ1-2; D call uncertain. CDR3 length equals 14 residues. V lost 5 bases to trimming and J lost 0 bases, with 10 bases between them. Germline CDR1 and CDR2: SEHNR and FQNEAQ (reference sequence). The CDR3 is CASSMDSANYGYTF. CDR3 nucleotides: TGTGCCAGCAGCATGGACTCGGCTAACTATGGCTACACCTTC.

This clonotype is medium-sized by share. This chain uses TRBV15 with TRBJ1-2; a weak D match, TRBD1 (6 bases). From germline, CDR1 is LNHNV and CDR2 YYDKDF (reference sequence). Between the trimmed V and J ends, which lost 0 bases and 7 bases, there was a span of 24 bases. This CDR3 has 18 amino acids. The DNA of the CDR3 is TGTGCCACCAGCAGAGACCCGGGGGTTGGGGGGCGTGTCGGTGGCTACACCTTC. Protein sequence: CATSRDPGVGGRVGGYTF.

This clonotype was seen ten or more times. The V and J genes are TRBV3-1 and TRBJ1-2; TRBD1 is a possible D gene (5 bases). Germline CDR1 LGHDT, CDR2 YNNKEL (reference sequence). The V end lost 0 bases, the J end lost 9 bases, and 23 bases lay between the germline ends. The CDR3 is 17 amino acids. In DNA, the CDR3 is TGTGCCAGCAGCCAAGATATACGGGGGATGGACTCCCCAAGCTACACCTTC. This translates into CASSQDIRGMDSPSYTF.

The V and J genes are TRBV5-1 and TRBJ1-1; D ambiguous. The CDR3 covers 13 residues. Trimming pared 4 bases from V and 0 bases from J, leaving 7 bases between. CDR1 and CDR2 from the germline V gene are SGHRS and YFSETQ. The chain's CDR3 is CASSITVNTEAFF. In DNA form, the CDR3 reads TGCGCCAGCAGCATAACAGTGAACACTGAAGCTTTCTTT. The complete variable domain, with remaining parts taken from reference TRBV5-1 and TRBJ1-1, reads KAGVTQTPRYLIKTRGQQVTLSCSPISGHRSVSWYQQTPGQGLQFLFEYFSETQRNKGNFPGRFSGRQFSNSRSEMNVSTLELGDSALYLCASSITVNTEAFFGQGTRLTVV.

This clonotype came up many times. The chain combines TRBV6-2 or TRBV6-3 with TRBJ2-7; no clear D. Trimming left V 3 bases short and J 6 bases short, with 18 bases between. Looked up from germline, CDR1 is MNHEY and CDR2 is SVGEGT. The CDR3 length is 15 residues. CDR3 region: CASSYPHLTSIEQYF. The CDR3 region has the DNA TGTGCCAGCAGTTATCCCCATCTGACCTCGATCGAGCAGTACTTC.

This clonotype has a count of ten or more. The rearrangement uses TRBV7-9 and TRBJ1-2, with TRBD1 identical over 12 bases. The junction had 10 bases not matched to a gene; V was cut back by 7 bases and J by 4 bases. Germline V gene data show CDR1 as SEHNR and CDR2 as FQNEAQ (reference sequence). CDR3 size: 16 residues. DNA for the CDR3: TGTGCCAGCACCCCGGGACAGGGGGCGAATAGCTATGGCTACACCTTC. Protein product: CASTPGQGANSYGYTF.